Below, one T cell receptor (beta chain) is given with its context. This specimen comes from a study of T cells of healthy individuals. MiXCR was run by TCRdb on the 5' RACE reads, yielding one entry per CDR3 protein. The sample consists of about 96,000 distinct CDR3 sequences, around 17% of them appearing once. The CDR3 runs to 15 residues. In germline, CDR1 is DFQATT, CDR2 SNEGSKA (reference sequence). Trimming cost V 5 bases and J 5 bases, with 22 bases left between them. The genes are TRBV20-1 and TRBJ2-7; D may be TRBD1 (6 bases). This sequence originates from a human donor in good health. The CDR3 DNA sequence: TGCAGTGCTCACCTCCGGCCACAGGGAATCCACGAGCAGTACTTC. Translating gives CSAHLRPQGIHEQYF.